The 22 T cell receptor beta chains listed next were all sequenced from one sample in a study of T-cell memory formation after mild COVID-19. TCRdb passed the 5' RACE reads through MiXCR, listing each CDR3 protein once. Of 350,000 to 450,000 distinct CDR3 sequences in the sample, approximately 25% were seen once. The sequenced material came from PBMCs or a T cell subset sorted from them (not recorded which). Receptor source: an adult woman who had mild COVID-19 (a few samples of this study predate the infection). Cell type and time point are not known.

This clonotype has more than one count but fewer than ten. This rearrangement joins TRBV12-3 or TRBV12-4 to TRBJ2-3, with a tentative D call TRBD1 (5 bases). With 7 bases removed from V and 0 bases from J, the gap between germline ends came to 8 bases. The CDR3 is 13 amino acids. This CDR3 is CASTPGSTDTQYF. For the CDR3, the DNA is TGTGCCAGCACCCCAGGGAGCACAGATACGCAGTATTTT.

This rearrangement joins TRBV7-9 to TRBJ2-5; D is perhaps TRBD2 (6 bases). The CDR3 sequence is 15 residues long. The ends were cut back, 8 bases at V and 1 base at J, with 17 bases in the middle. Germline V gene lookup returns CDR1 SEHNR and CDR2 FQNEAQ (reference sequence). The chain's CDR3 is CASPGVSGVQETQYF. The CDR3 DNA sequence: TGTGCCAGCCCCGGCGTTAGCGGAGTCCAAGAGACCCAGTACTTC. Supplemented by reference TRBV7-9 and TRBJ2-5, the full variable domain reads DTGVSQNPRHKITKRGQNVTFRCDPISEHNRLYWYRQTLGQGPEFLTYFQNEAQLEKSRLLSDRFSAERPKGSFSTLEIQRTEQGDSAMYLCASPGVSGVQETQYFGPGTRLLVL.

This rearrangement joins TRBV4-3 to TRBJ2-7, with 7 bases aligning to TRBD1. There are 14 residues in the CDR3. V lost 1 base and J lost 5; bases outside the gene matches: 5. CDR1 is LGHNA, CDR2 YSLEER, per germline. The CDR3 loop is CASSQGTGSHEQYF. The CDR3 DNA reads TGCGCCAGCAGCCAAGGGACAGGATCCCACGAGCAGTACTTC.

The V and J genes are TRBV27 and TRBJ2-2, with a weak D call TRBD2 (5 bases). The CDR3 runs 13 residues. Trimming pared 5 bases from V and 6 bases from J, leaving 10 bases between. CDR1 is MNHEY and CDR2 is SMNVEV in the germline V gene (reference sequence). CDR3 sequence: CASSLAVSGELFF. CDR3 nucleotides: TGTGCCAGCAGTCTAGCAGTGTCCGGGGAGCTGTTTTTT.

In this sample, this clonotype turned up a few times. The V call is TRBV7-2, the J call TRBJ1-1; weak D call: TRBD1 (6 bases). CDR1 is SGHTA and CDR2 is FQGNSA in the germline V gene. This CDR3 contains 16 residues. V lost 3 bases, J lost 5 bases, and 19 bases lay in between. The CDR3 region is CASSFMPSQGTTEAFF. DNA for the CDR3: TGTGCCAGCAGCTTTATGCCCTCCCAGGGGACGACTGAAGCTTTCTTT.

The sample holds a few counts of this clonotype. The chain recombines TRBV12-3 or TRBV12-4 with TRBJ2-7; tentatively, D is TRBD1 (6 bases). The length of the CDR3 is 14 residues. The V end was cut by 7 bases, the J end by 6 bases, with 19 bases between. DNA for the CDR3: TGTGCCAGCACCCCGACAGGATCTGTCTCCGAGCAGTACTTC. The encoded protein is CASTPTGSVSEQYF.

The sample holds many counts of this clonotype. V is TRBV24-1 and J is TRBJ1-2, with 9 bases that match TRBD1. CDR3 size: 16 residues. Germline V gives CDR1 KGHDR, CDR2 SFDVKD. Unmatched junction bases numbered 12, after V lost 4 bases and J lost 7 bases. The CDR3 DNA reads TGTGCCACCAGTGACCGAGGGACAGGGCTTATAGGTGGCTACACCTTC. Translation gives CATSDRGTGLIGGYTF.

The gene calls are TRBV10-3 and TRBJ2-5; no clear D. Trimming shortened V by 0 bases and J by 7 bases, and 12 bases separated the two germline ends. CDR3 length: 14 residues. The germline CDR1 and CDR2 sequences are ENHRY and SYGVKD. The CDR3 nucleotides are TGTGCCATCAGTGAGTCGGAACCCCTGAGGACCCAGTACTTC. As protein: CAISESEPLRTQYF.

In DNA, the CDR3 is TGTGCCAGCAGCCCCAGAGGTCCTAGCTCCTACAATGAGCAGTTCTTC. Residues: CASSPRGPSSYNEQFF. The chain carries TRBV7-9 and TRBJ2-1, with no clear D. CDR1 and CDR2 (germline): SEHNR, FQNEAQ (reference sequence). The CDR3 spans 16 residues. V dropped 5 bases and J dropped 0 bases, with 14 bases sitting between them.

The chain recombines TRBV7-2 with TRBJ2-1; TRBD2 matches at 8 bases. V lost 1 base, J lost 2 bases, and 4 bases stayed unmatched. This CDR3 has 16 residues. CDR1 and CDR2 from the germline V gene are SGHTA and FQGNSA. The CDR3 loop is CASSLVSAGAYNEQFF. CDR3 nucleotides: TGTGCCAGCAGCTTAGTCTCAGCGGGAGCCTACAATGAGCAGTTCTTC.

This rearrangement joins TRBV14 to TRBJ2-5; a weak D match, TRBD2 (6 bases). Germline V gene data show CDR1 as SGHDN and CDR2 as FVKESK. V gave up 0 bases and J gave up 5 bases, with 13 bases separating them. The CDR3 is 15 amino acids. CDR3 sequence: CASSQDRTSQETQYF. In DNA form, the CDR3 reads TGTGCCAGCAGCCAAGATCGAACTAGCCAGGAGACCCAGTACTTC.

The rearrangement links TRBV2 to TRBJ2-3, with TRBD2 matching over 9 bases. J was trimmed by 0 bases and V by 5 bases; bases with no gene match: 6. Germline V gives CDR1 SNHLY, CDR2 FYNNEI. The CDR3 length is 16 residues. The CDR3 DNA sequence: TGTGCCAGCAGTAATAGCGGGGGTTCAAGCACAGATACGCAGTATTTT. Protein: CASSNSGGSSTDTQYF.

The rearrangement uses TRBV7-2 and TRBJ2-1, with 12 positions matching TRBD1. The CDR3 length is 15 residues. J gave up 7 bases and V 4 bases, and 5 bases lay outside the gene matches. Germline CDR1 SGHTA, CDR2 FQGNSA. CDR3 coding DNA: TGTGCCAGCAGCTGGGGGACAGGGGGCCGGAATGAGCAGTTCTTC. Protein sequence: CASSWGTGGRNEQFF. Using reference TRBV7-2 and TRBJ2-1 for the parts outside the CDR3, the full variable domain is GAGVSQSPSNKVTEKGKDVELRCDPISGHTALYWYRQSLGQGLEFLIYFQGNSAPDKSGLPSDRFSAERTGGSVSTLTIQRTQQEDSAVYLCASSWGTGGRNEQFFGPGTRLTVL.

This clonotype was counted between two and nine times. The chain carries TRBV10-3 and TRBJ1-1; 8 bases agree with TRBD1. Germline CDR1 reads ENHRY; CDR2 reads SYGVKD. The CDR3 is made up of 13 amino acids. V lost 6 bases and J lost 3; bases outside the gene matches: 3. CDR3 region: CAISPDRDTEAFF. The CDR3 region has the DNA TGTGCCATCAGCCCGGACAGGGACACTGAAGCTTTCTTT.

This clonotype was picked up one time. V and J are TRBV11-2 and TRBJ2-1; 9 positions agree with TRBD2. The trim removed 7 bases at V and 8 bases at J, leaving 12 bases unmatched. CDR1 and CDR2 from the germline V gene are SGHAT and FQNNGV. CDR3 length: 15 amino acids. CDR3 in DNA: TGTGCCAGCACCATTAGCGGGAGCCGCGGTGATGAGCAGTTCTTC. As protein: CASTISGSRGDEQFF.

This rearrangement joins TRBV5-6 to TRBJ1-5; weak D call: TRBD1 (6 bases). Trimming took 1 base from V and 2 from J, leaving 10 bases between them. The CDR3 spans 15 residues. Germline loops: CDR1 SGHDT, CDR2 YYEEEE. The CDR3 region is CASSLLGGRNQPQHF. In DNA, the CDR3 is TGTGCCAGCAGCTTGCTGGGGGGCCGCAATCAGCCCCAGCATTTT.

This chain connects TRBV14 to TRBJ1-2, with 10 bases aligning to TRBD1. CDR3 length: 16 residues. The germline V gene has CDR1 SGHDN and CDR2 FVKESK. V dropped 6 bases and J dropped 4; count of bases not matched to a gene: 11. In DNA, the CDR3 is TGTGCCAGCAGTCTCACCCGGACAGGGGGAGGCTATGGCTACACCTTC. Translated: CASSLTRTGGGYGYTF.

Here the CDR3 DNA reads TGTGCCAGCTCACCATACGTCACGGGACCCAATGAGCAGTTCTTC. Translation: CASSPYVTGPNEQFF. J is TRBJ2-1 and V is TRBV18, with D perhaps matching TRBD1 or TRBD2 (5 bases each). CDR3 size: 15 residues. V was trimmed by 2 bases and J by 6 bases, leaving 14 bases between them. Germline CDR1 and CDR2: KGHSH and LQKENI. The whole variable domain, remainder taken from reference TRBV18 and TRBJ2-1, is NAGVMQNPRHLVRRRGQEARLRCSPMKGHSHVYWYRQLPEEGLKFMVYLQKENIIDESGMPKERFSAEFPKEGPSILRIQQVVRGDSAAYFCASSPYVTGPNEQFFGPGTRLTVL.

The rearrangement uses TRBV20-1 and TRBJ1-5, with 7 bases aligning to TRBD1. This CDR3 is 13 amino acids long. Germline assignment: CDR1 DFQATT and CDR2 SNEGSKA (reference sequence). V gave up 6 bases and J gave up 3 bases; unmatched junction bases: 5. CDR3 in amino acids: CSASRGDNQPQHF. The CDR3 nucleotides read TGCAGTGCCTCCAGGGGGGACAATCAGCCCCAGCATTTT.

The chain links TRBV5-4 to TRBJ2-5; TRBD2 agrees at 10 bases. The germline gives CDR1 SGHNT, CDR2 YYREEE (reference sequence). J was trimmed by 7 bases and V by 4 bases; bases with no gene match: 16. This CDR3 has 17 amino acids. The CDR3 sequence is CASSVAREAGGFGTQYF. The CDR3 DNA is TGTGCCAGCAGCGTTGCTAGAGAAGCGGGGGGGTTTGGGACCCAGTACTTC.

The chain carries TRBV20-1 and TRBJ2-6; D is possibly TRBD1 (5 bases). The CDR3 contains 13 residues. The V end lost 8 bases, the J end lost 5 bases, and 13 bases lay between the germline ends. CDR1 and CDR2 from the germline V gene are DFQATT and SNEGSKA (reference sequence). The DNA for the CDR3 is TGCAGTTCAACCTTGGGGCGGGCCAACGTCCTGACTTTC. Translated: CSSTLGRANVLTF.

In its sample, this clonotype was seen a few times. The V and J genes are TRBV7-6 and TRBJ2-1, with 14 positions matching TRBD2. This CDR3 comprises 16 residues. CDR1 and CDR2 (germline): SGHVS, FNYEAQ. Trimming removed 4 bases from V and 7 bases from J; junction bases left unmatched: 6. The CDR3 DNA sequence: TGTGCCAGCAGCTCGGGACTAGCGGGGGTGGGAAATGAGCAGTTCTTC. This codes for CASSSGLAGVGNEQFF.